Following are 2 T cell receptor beta chains from one sample sequenced in a study of cytomegalovirus exposure and HLA in healthy donors. Clones were read by immunoSEQ multiplex PCR, and TCRdb kept only the in-frame ones, dropping some. The sample has more than 55,000 clones, 75% to 95% seen once; the top ten hold 2.5% to 3.5%. Material for sequencing was PBMCs. These receptors came from a man aged 18 to 35 in good health and CMV-seronegative.

The DNA of the CDR3 is TGTGCCAGTAGTTTGGGGGGAATGAACACTGAAGCTTTCTTT. This codes for CASSLGGMNTEAFF. The V gene is TRBV19, the J gene TRBJ1-1, with D possibly being TRBD1 (5 bases). CDR1 is LNHDA and CDR2 is SQIVND in the germline V gene (reference sequence). V lost 5 bases to trimming and J lost 0 bases, with 10 bases between them. The CDR3 length is 14 residues.

The CDR3 sequence: CASSTRGLSGANVLTF. The CDR3 bases are TGTGCCAGTAGTACGCGGGGACTCTCTGGGGCCAACGTCCTGACTTTC. V usage is TRBV19 and J usage is TRBJ2-6; perhaps TRBD2 as D (6 bases). Germline-derived CDR1 and CDR2 are LNHDA and SQIVND (reference sequence). This CDR3 comprises 16 residues. Between the trimmed V and J ends, which lost 4 bases and 0 bases, there was a span of 10 bases.